This T cell receptor (beta chain) was identified in a study of blood T cell repertoires in COVID-19. At the level of the study: Sites in the United States, Italy and Spain provided acute and convalescent COVID-19 samples. T cells, B-cell-depleted T cells, or PBMCs supplied cDNA or gDNA.

This CDR3 is 15 amino acids long. Per germline, CDR1 LGHNA and CDR2 YSLEER. V lost 0 bases, J lost 6 bases, and 2 bases stayed unmatched. This clone was counted ten times or more. Only in-frame clones appear in the TCRdb table, and some are missing; sequencing was by immunoSEQ multiplex PCR. The sample yields fewer than 300,000 clones, around three quarters seen once. The sequence was collected from a woman aged 80 or over with acute or convalescent COVID-19. This rearrangement joins TRBV4-3 to TRBJ1-4; TRBD1 aligns across 9 bases. Sequencing used peripheral blood. The chain's CDR3 is CASSQEGQGHEKLFF. The CDR3 DNA reads as TGCGCCAGCAGCCAAGAGGGACAGGGCCATGAAAAACTGTTTTTT.